The source of this T cell receptor beta chain is a study of blood T cells in healthy people across ages. Study-wide background: Through template switching, about one barcoded beta molecule was captured per two T cells, as measured in model experiments.

This clonotype was counted a few times. The CDR3 runs 16 residues. Germline-derived CDR1 and CDR2 are MNHEY and SVGEGT. Trimming took off 5 bases at V and 0 bases at J, with 11 bases between the two ends. With a J-beta primer mix and a sample-barcoded 5' primer, a second PCR ran 7 to 11 cycles. Every sample gave at least 3 million paired-end reads containing CDR3. TCRdb fed the 5' RACE reads into MiXCR, producing one record per CDR3 protein. Of about 680,000 distinct CDR3 sequences listed, 49% are singletons. There were healthy Caucasian individuals from Russia, aged roughly 6 to 95, serving as donors. PBMCs numbering at least 7 million were isolated per sample.

The sequenced sample consisted of blood. This clonotype was sampled from a woman aged 55-75 years in good health. The chain employs TRBV6-2 or TRBV6-3 and TRBJ2-6, with D unclear. The CDR3: CASSRSKSSGANVLTF. The CDR3 DNA follows: TGTGCCAGCAGTCGATCCAAGTCCTCTGGGGCCAACGTCCTGACTTTC.